The clone carrying this T cell receptor (beta chain) was found a few times. The source of the sample is a study of beta chain features in type 1 diabetes. Study-wide context: Cell yields, age and gender were similar between patients and healthy donors.

V was trimmed by 11 bases and J by 2 bases, leaving 16 bases between them. The CDR3 is 13 amino acids. Germline V gives CDR1 MDHEN, CDR2 SYDVKM. Expressed TCRB transcripts were sequenced, since all the RNA that had been isolated was reverse transcribed. TCRdb's table, derived via immunoSEQ multiplex PCR, lists solely in-frame clones and lacks some. The sample yields 970,000 or so clones, 17% seen once. The TCR was taken from a woman between 18 and 30 years old in good health. The chain employs TRBV28 and TRBJ2-7, with D perhaps TRBD1 (6 bases). The sample taken for sequencing was naive CD4+ T cells from blood. The CDR3 DNA sequence: TGTGCCGCAAATGGGGGCCTAGCCTACGAGCAGTACTTC. Protein product: CAANGGLAYEQYF.